This T cell receptor (beta chain) was recorded in a study of OX40 agonist ivuxolimab in advanced cancers. For the study at large: Three patients, one with hepatocellular carcinoma and two with cutaneous melanoma, responded partially.

V lost 5 bases and J lost 4, with 15 bases in between. Germline values: CDR1 MNHEY, CDR2 SMNVEV (reference sequence). The CDR3 is 15 amino acids. The data were produced by immunoSEQ multiplex PCR, yet TCRdb's version contains in-frame clones alone and is incomplete. The sample consists of about 79,000 clones, roughly 94% of them appearing once. A history of autoimmune disease or systemic immunosuppression excluded patients. Source: CD4+ or CD8+ T cells sorted from blood, taken in a trial of the OX40 agonist ivuxolimab. The rearrangement links TRBV27 to TRBJ2-1; perhaps TRBD1 as D (6 bases). The clonotype was recovered from an adult with an advanced solid tumor such as melanoma, head and neck, liver or kidney cancer. CDR3 coding DNA: TGTGCCAGCAGTGATCAGGGGACATTATACAATGAGCAGTTCTTC. Amino acids: CASSDQGTLYNEQFF.